Below are 27 T cell receptor beta chains sequenced from a single sample in a study of blood T cell repertoires in COVID-19. Measured with immunoSEQ multiplex PCR; TCRdb has only the in-frame clones, and not every one. The sample records about 350,000 clones, roughly 89% being singletons. Input material: peripheral blood. The receptors were sampled from a woman aged 60-75 years with COVID-19, enrolled during active disease.

This clone showed up just once. Here the CDR3 DNA reads TGTGCCAGCAGCCTCCGGTCCGGGTACAATGAGCAGTTCTTC. Its protein is CASSLRSGYNEQFF. This chain links TRBV3-1 (or the pseudogene TRBV3-2) with TRBJ2-1; D ambiguous. Trimming removed 4 bases at V and 4 bases at J, with 11 bases between. Germline lookup yields CDR1 LGHDT and CDR2 YNNKEL (reference sequence). The CDR3 has 14 amino acids.

The chain couples TRBV2 to TRBJ1-2; D call uncertain. The CDR3 consists of 15 residues. The germline V gene has CDR1 SNHLY and CDR2 FYNNEI. The V and J ends lost 6 bases and 4 bases respectively, with 18 bases between them. This CDR3 is CASRRTESSPYGYTF. The DNA for the CDR3 is TGTGCCAGCAGGAGGACGGAGTCTAGCCCCTATGGCTACACCTTC.

The chain couples TRBV27 to TRBJ2-3; a possible D gene is TRBD2 (5 bases). Per germline, CDR1 MNHEY and CDR2 SMNVEV (reference sequence). Trimming removed 2 bases at V and 1 base at J, with 10 bases between. The CDR3 is made up of 15 amino acids. The CDR3 is CASSLAGTRTDTQYF. In DNA form, the CDR3 reads TGTGCCAGCAGTTTAGCGGGCACTCGCACAGATACGCAGTATTTT.

CDR3: CASSSRQVIATNEKLFF. For the CDR3, the DNA is TGTGCCAGCAGTTCAAGGCAGGTGATCGCAACTAATGAAAAACTGTTTTTT. V gene TRBV6-2 or TRBV6-3 combines with J gene TRBJ1-4, with D unclear. V gave up 4 bases and J gave up 0 bases, with 15 bases separating them. The CDR3 has 17 amino acids. The germline gives CDR1 MNHEY, CDR2 SVGEGT.

The chain has TRBV5-6 and TRBJ2-7; TRBD2 might be the D (6 bases). This CDR3 spans 17 amino acids. V lost 3 bases, J lost 0 bases, and 19 bases lay in between. Germline CDR1 and CDR2: SGHDT and YYEEEE. In DNA, the CDR3 is TGTGCCAGCAGCTCGAGGGGCGGGGTCTATCGCTCCTACGAGCAGTACTTC. The encoded protein is CASSSRGGVYRSYEQYF.

This chain links TRBV30 with TRBJ2-5; 10 positions match TRBD2. V gave up 1 base and J gave up 2 bases; unmatched junction bases: 4. The length of the CDR3 is 15 residues. CDR1 and CDR2 (germline): GTSNPN, SVGIG (reference sequence). The CDR3 protein is CAWSGGSGGQETQYF. CDR3 bases: TGTGCCTGGAGTGGTGGTAGCGGGGGGCAAGAGACCCAGTACTTC.

This clone was counted a single time. V usage is TRBV7-2 and J usage is TRBJ2-7, with D perhaps matching TRBD2 (5 bases). The CDR3 covers 12 residues. The germline gives CDR1 SGHTA, CDR2 FQGNSA. Deletions cut 5 bases from V and 2 bases from J, with 7 bases between. The CDR3 DNA reads TGTGCCAGCAGCCCCGGGGCCTACGAGCAGTACTTC. It yields the protein CASSPGAYEQYF.

The chain uses TRBV15 and TRBJ2-3; D perhaps matches TRBD2 (6 bases). The CDR3 sequence is 15 residues long. In germline, CDR1 is LNHNV, CDR2 YYDKDF (reference sequence). V was pared by 5 bases and J by 8 bases, with 20 bases between. The CDR3 protein is CATSGEDTYVGTQYF. The CDR3 DNA follows: TGTGCCACCAGCGGGGAGGACACCTACGTTGGTACGCAGTATTTT.

The chain recombines TRBV4-2 with TRBJ1-2; 12 bases match TRBD1. The germline V gene has CDR1 LGHNA and CDR2 YNFKEQ. This CDR3 spans 16 amino acids. V shed 3 bases, J shed 8 bases, and the junction held 10 bases outside the gene matches. The CDR3 bases are TGTGCCAGCAGCCACCAGGGGACAGGGGGCCAGAGAGGCTACACCTTC. As protein: CASSHQGTGGQRGYTF.

The chain couples TRBV5-5 to TRBJ1-1, with D possibly TRBD1 on 5 matching bases. Per germline, CDR1 SGHKS and CDR2 YYEKEE (reference sequence). This CDR3 contains 12 residues. The V end lost 3 bases, the J end lost 6 bases, and 9 bases lay between the germline ends. DNA for the CDR3: TGTGCCAGCAGCTGGGGCGGTTCTGAAGCTTTCTTT. Encoded protein: CASSWGGSEAFF.

The CDR3 sequence: CASSLRGSIGELFF. In DNA, the CDR3 is TGTGCCAGCAGCTTAAGAGGGTCGATCGGGGAGCTGTTTTTT. This chain joins TRBV7-2 and TRBJ2-2; maybe TRBD2 (5 bases). Trimming left V 2 bases short and J 7 bases short, with 11 bases between. This CDR3 has 14 amino acids. Germline V gene data show CDR1 as SGHTA and CDR2 as FQGNSA.

This chain connects TRBV7-8 to TRBJ2-2, with a tentative D call TRBD1 (6 bases). This CDR3 region has 12 residues. The germline V and J ends were trimmed by 5 bases and 13 bases, with 14 bases remaining between them. From germline, CDR1 is SGHVS and CDR2 FQNEAQ. CDR3 nucleotide sequence: TGTGCCAGCAGCATACAGGGTGGTGTGCTGTTTTTT. As protein: CASSIQGGVLFF.

The chain joins TRBV9 to TRBJ1-2; D remains unclear. The CDR3 consists of 15 residues. Germline V gene data show CDR1 as SGDLS and CDR2 as YYNGEE. The ends were cut back, 6 bases at V and 8 bases at J, with 23 bases in the middle. The CDR3 spells CASNQPGMLYGGYTF. The CDR3 bases are TGTGCCAGCAACCAACCGGGGATGCTCTATGGCGGCTACACCTTC.

The V and J genes are TRBV6-2 or TRBV6-3 and TRBJ2-1, with 9 positions matching TRBD2. V lost 5 bases to trimming and J lost 9 bases; unmatched junction nucleotides: 14. The CDR3 is made up of 16 amino acids. Germline V gene data show CDR1 as MNHEY and CDR2 as SVGEGT. The CDR3 region has the DNA TGTGCCAGCAGTAGGTGGGCCGCGGGGGGGTCCGCTGAGCAGTTCTTC. Protein: CASSRWAAGGSAEQFF.

This chain joins TRBV2 and TRBJ1-4; unclear D gene. Looked up from germline, CDR1 is SNHLY and CDR2 is FYNNEI. The CDR3 length is 12 residues. The V end lost 11 bases, the J end lost 2 bases, and 9 bases lay between the germline ends. In DNA, the CDR3 is TGTGCCGGCGGATTTACTAATGAAAAACTGTTTTTT. Protein: CAGGFTNEKLFF. Together with reference TRBV2 and TRBJ1-4, the CDR3 gives the full variable domain: EPEVTQTPSHQVTQMGQEVILRCVPISNHLYFYWYRQILGQKVEFLVSFYNNEISEKSEIFDDQFSVERPDGSNFTLKIRSTKLEDSAMYFCAGGFTNEKLFFGSGTQLSVL.

The gene calls are TRBV28 and TRBJ1-4; D is undetermined. Trimming left V 10 bases short and J 5 bases short, with 14 bases between. Per the germline V gene, CDR1 is MDHEN and CDR2 is SYDVKM. This CDR3 has 13 amino acids. Here the CDR3 reads CATYRETNEKLFF. In nucleotides, the CDR3 is TGTGCCACTTACAGAGAGACCAATGAAAAACTGTTTTTT.

On this clone: Other nucleotide sequences in the sample specify the same CDR3. The CDR3 DNA reads TGTGCCAGCAGTCCTGACAGGGGTAGCAATCAGCCCCAGCATTTT. Amino acid sequence: CASSPDRGSNQPQHF. The chain carries TRBV6-5 and TRBJ1-5; TRBD1 matches at 8 bases. From germline, CDR1 is MNHEY and CDR2 SVGAGI. With 5 bases clipped from V and 0 bases from J, the junction kept 3 bases outside the gene matches. The CDR3 has 15 amino acids.

This chain joins TRBV5-1 and TRBJ1-2; 8 nucleotides line up with TRBD1. CDR3 length: 15 residues. Germline CDR1 SGHRS, CDR2 YFSETQ. V dropped 4 bases and J dropped 4; count of bases not matched to a gene: 9. For the CDR3, the DNA is TGCGCCAGCAGCCCAATAAGGGACAGGTCCTATGGCTACACCTTC. It translates to CASSPIRDRSYGYTF.

The rearrangement joins TRBV5-1 to TRBJ1-6; 8 nucleotides match TRBD1. The ends lost 2 bases at V and 5 bases at J; junction bases unmatched: 6. CDR3 length: 16 amino acids. CDR1 and CDR2 from the germline V gene are SGHRS and YFSETQ. CDR3 protein: CASSLSTGADNSPLHF. As DNA, the CDR3 is TGCGCCAGCAGCTTATCGACAGGGGCGGATAATTCACCCCTCCACTTT.

The chain employs TRBV2 and TRBJ2-3; the match to TRBD2 covers 7 bases. Germline lookup yields CDR1 SNHLY and CDR2 FYNNEI. V lost 7 bases to trimming and J lost 4 bases; unmatched junction nucleotides: 17. This CDR3 has 17 residues. The CDR3 reads CASINHIGSGDPDTQYF. As DNA, the CDR3 is TGTGCCAGCATAAACCATATCGGCAGCGGGGACCCAGATACGCAGTATTTT. The variable domain in full, with the rest retrieved from reference TRBV2 and TRBJ2-3, is EPEVTQTPSHQVTQMGQEVILRCVPISNHLYFYWYRQILGQKVEFLVSFYNNEISEKSEIFDDQFSVERPDGSNFTLKIRSTKLEDSAMYFCASINHIGSGDPDTQYFGPGTRLTVL.

This rearrangement joins TRBV30 to TRBJ1-3; the D gene is possibly TRBD1 (5 bases). The CDR3 is 15 amino acids. Per the germline V gene, CDR1 is GTSNPN and CDR2 is SVGIG (reference sequence). V was cut by 5 bases and J by 0 bases, with 14 bases left in between. The CDR3 loop reads CAWADRTFSGNTIYF. The CDR3 region has the DNA TGTGCCTGGGCAGACCGGACATTCTCTGGAAACACCATATATTTT.

The gene calls are TRBV11-2 and TRBJ2-1; a possible D gene is TRBD1 (5 bases). The CDR3 contains 15 residues. CDR1 is SGHAT, CDR2 FQNNGV, per germline. Trimming stripped 1 base from V and 3 bases from J, with 10 bases between. For the CDR3, the DNA is TGTGCCAGCAGCTTAGTAAGGGGATTCTACAATGAGCAGTTCTTC. This sequence encodes CASSLVRGFYNEQFF.

A word on this clone: The junction differs from germline at one of its ends, possibly a read error. The J gene is TRBJ2-7, the V gene TRBV28; TRBD1 agrees at 7 bases. Germline loops: CDR1 MDHEN, CDR2 SYDVKM. The length of the CDR3 is 11 residues. The CDR3 sequence is CASSLLGQAFF. The CDR3 nucleotides read TGTGCCAGCAGTTTACTAGGACAGGCCTTTTTC.

The genes are TRBV9 and TRBJ1-2; D remains ambiguous. Germline CDR1 SGDLS, CDR2 YYNGEE. V gave up 0 bases and J gave up 4 bases, with 10 bases separating them. The CDR3 totals 14 residues. The CDR3: CASSVESGLYGYTF. The DNA for the CDR3 is TGTGCCAGCAGCGTAGAATCAGGACTCTATGGCTACACCTTC.

In nucleotides, the CDR3 is TGTGCCAGCAGCGGGCGGGCAGGGGGAATCCCCGGGAATGAGCAGTTCTTC. Translated: CASSGRAGGIPGNEQFF. This chain links TRBV7-3 with TRBJ2-1; TRBD1 matches 7 bases. The CDR3 spans 17 residues. With 5 bases clipped from V and 7 bases from J, the junction kept 17 bases outside the gene matches. Germline CDR1 is SGHTA and CDR2 is FQGTGA. Complete variable domain (other parts from reference TRBV7-3 and TRBJ2-1): GAGVSQTPSNKVTEKGKYVELRCDPISGHTALYWYRQSLGQGPEFLIYFQGTGAADDSGLPNDRFFAVRPEGSVSTLKIQRTERGDSAVYLCASSGRAGGIPGNEQFFGPGTRLTVL.

This rearrangement joins TRBV6-1 to TRBJ2-3; unclear D gene. This CDR3 comprises 11 residues. V gave up 2 bases and J gave up 11 bases, with 8 bases separating them. Germline CDR1 MNHNS, CDR2 SASEGT. Written as DNA, the CDR3 is TGTGCCAGCAGTGAACCAGGTGGGCAGTATTTT. The encoded protein is CASSEPGGQYF.

Note on this clone: Other DNA sequences in the sample encode the same CDR3. The chain uses TRBV5-1 and TRBJ1-2, with D maybe TRBD1 (5 bases). Germline CDR1 and CDR2: SGHRS and YFSETQ. The CDR3 has 15 amino acids. V was trimmed by 0 bases and J by 1 base, leaving 10 bases between them. This CDR3 is CASSLEAGVNYGYTF. The CDR3 nucleotides are TGCGCCAGCAGCTTGGAGGCGGGGGTTAACTATGGCTACACCTTC.